In its sample, the clone carrying this T cell receptor beta chain was seen once. Antigen specificity is unknown. This sample was included in a study of cytomegalovirus exposure and HLA in healthy donors. About the study: Earlier sequencing of about 179 million T cells yielded 100 million to 140 million unique TCR beta sequences.

General study findings and limits: In a later analysis, common viral pathogens appeared linked to several of the most significant clusters. Previous analysis showed most TCR beta V segments were productive about 90% or about 30% of the time. It was only CMV serostatus that was available as immune exposure information.

PCR was performed using 60 Vbeta and 13 Jbeta primers. Some clones are missing from TCRdb's copy, which holds only in-frame ones; the method was immunoSEQ multiplex PCR. The data hold 130,000 to 150,000 clones, with approximately 80% observed a single time. Sequenced sample: PBMCs. The clonotype originates from a man between 40 and 49 years old in good health and CMV-seronegative.

CDR3 residues: CASSGWTGGPDTQYF. The CDR3 DNA reads TGTGCCAGCAGCGGATGGACTGGGGGCCCAGATACGCAGTATTTT. The chain combines TRBV9 with TRBJ2-3, with TRBD1 as a possible D gene (6 bases). Trimming cost V 3 bases and J 4 bases, with 15 bases left between them. Germline V gene data show CDR1 as SGDLS and CDR2 as YYNGEE. The CDR3 is 15 amino acids.